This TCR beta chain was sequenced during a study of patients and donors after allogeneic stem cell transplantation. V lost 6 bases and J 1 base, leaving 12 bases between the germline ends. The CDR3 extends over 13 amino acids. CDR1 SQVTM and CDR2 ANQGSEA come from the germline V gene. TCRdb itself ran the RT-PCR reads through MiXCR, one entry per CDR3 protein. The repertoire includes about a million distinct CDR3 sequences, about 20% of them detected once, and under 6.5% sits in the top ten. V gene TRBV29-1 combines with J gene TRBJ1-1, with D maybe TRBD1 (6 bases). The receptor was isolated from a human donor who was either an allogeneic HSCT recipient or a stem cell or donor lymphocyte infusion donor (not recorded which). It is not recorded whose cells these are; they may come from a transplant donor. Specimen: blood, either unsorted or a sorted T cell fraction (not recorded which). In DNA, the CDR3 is TGCAGCGTAACTAGGACAGAGAACACTGAAGCTTTCTTT. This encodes CSVTRTENTEAFF.